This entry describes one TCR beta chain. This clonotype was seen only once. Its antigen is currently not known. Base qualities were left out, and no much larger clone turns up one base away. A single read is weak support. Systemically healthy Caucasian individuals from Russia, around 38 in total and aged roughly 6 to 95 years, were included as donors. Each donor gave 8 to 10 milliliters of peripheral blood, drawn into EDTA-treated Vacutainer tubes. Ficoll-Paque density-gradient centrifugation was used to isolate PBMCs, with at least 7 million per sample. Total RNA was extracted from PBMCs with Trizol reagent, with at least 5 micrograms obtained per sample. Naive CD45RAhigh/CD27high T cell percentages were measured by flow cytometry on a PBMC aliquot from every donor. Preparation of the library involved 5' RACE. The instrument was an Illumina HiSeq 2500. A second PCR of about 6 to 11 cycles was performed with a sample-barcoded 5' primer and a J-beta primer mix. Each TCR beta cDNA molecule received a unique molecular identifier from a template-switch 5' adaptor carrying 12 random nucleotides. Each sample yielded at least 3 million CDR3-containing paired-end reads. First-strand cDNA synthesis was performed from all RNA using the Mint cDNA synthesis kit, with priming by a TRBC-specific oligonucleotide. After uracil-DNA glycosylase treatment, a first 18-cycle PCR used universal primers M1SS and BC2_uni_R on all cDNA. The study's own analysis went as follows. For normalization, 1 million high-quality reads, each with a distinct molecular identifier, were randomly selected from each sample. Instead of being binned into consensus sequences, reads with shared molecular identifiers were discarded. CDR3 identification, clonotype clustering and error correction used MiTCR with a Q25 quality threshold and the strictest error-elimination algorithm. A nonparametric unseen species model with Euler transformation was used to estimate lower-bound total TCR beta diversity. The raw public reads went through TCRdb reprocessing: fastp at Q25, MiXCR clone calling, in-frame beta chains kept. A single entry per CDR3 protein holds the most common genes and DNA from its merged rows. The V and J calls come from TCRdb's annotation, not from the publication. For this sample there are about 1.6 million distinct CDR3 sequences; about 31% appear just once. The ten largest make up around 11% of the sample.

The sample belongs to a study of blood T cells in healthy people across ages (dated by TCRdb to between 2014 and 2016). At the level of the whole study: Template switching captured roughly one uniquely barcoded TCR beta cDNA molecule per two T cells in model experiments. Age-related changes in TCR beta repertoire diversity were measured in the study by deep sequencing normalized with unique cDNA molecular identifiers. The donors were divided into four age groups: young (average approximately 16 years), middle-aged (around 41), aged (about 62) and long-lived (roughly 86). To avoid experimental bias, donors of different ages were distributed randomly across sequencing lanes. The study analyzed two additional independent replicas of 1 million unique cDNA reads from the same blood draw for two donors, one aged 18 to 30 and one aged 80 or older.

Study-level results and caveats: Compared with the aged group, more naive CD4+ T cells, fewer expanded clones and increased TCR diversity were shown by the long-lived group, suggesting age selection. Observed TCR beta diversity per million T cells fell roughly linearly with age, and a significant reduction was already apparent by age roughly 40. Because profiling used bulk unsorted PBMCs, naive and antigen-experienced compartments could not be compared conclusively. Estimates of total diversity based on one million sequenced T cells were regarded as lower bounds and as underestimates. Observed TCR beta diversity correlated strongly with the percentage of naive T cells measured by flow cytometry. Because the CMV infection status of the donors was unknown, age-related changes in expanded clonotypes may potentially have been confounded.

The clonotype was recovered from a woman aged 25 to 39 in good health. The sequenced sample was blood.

The DNA sequence is TGCGCCAGCAGCTTGGAAGCTAGCGGGAGAGAAGCCTACGAGCAGTACTTC. The translation is CASSLEASGREAYEQYF. Recombination connected TRBV5-1 to TRBJ2-7; the junction holds 10 bases that match TRBD2. From the germline V gene, CDR1 is SGHRS and CDR2 is YFSETQ. From the cysteine through the phenylalanine, the CDR3 covers 17 amino acids. CDR3 DNA only is kept here, 51 bases in frame from base 1. V is pruned by 0 bases and J by 2 bases, leaving 8 bases of the junction without a gene match.